One sample yielded the 2 T cell receptor beta chains listed below, sequenced in a study of blood T cell repertoires in COVID-19 (dated by TCRdb to 2020 to 2022). Libraries were made using the immunoSEQ multiplex PCR assay. Drawn from immuneACCESS, this table holds only the in-frame rearrangements with V and J called that TCRdb kept. Clones are partly lost; checked studies trace under half to an unresolved V gene and leave the rest unexplained. The sample table holds about 120,000 clones, of which more than 75% were seen once. The ten largest account for over 1.5% of the sample. Input material: peripheral blood. These receptors all come from a human donor in a cohort sampled during active COVID-19.

The chain employs TRBV5-6 and TRBJ2-7; D possibly corresponds to TRBD1 (6 bases). CDR3 length: 15 amino acids. Germline CDR1 and CDR2: SGHDT and YYEEEE. Trimming left V 4 bases short and J 0 bases short, with 14 bases between. The CDR3 nucleotides read TGTGCCAGCAGCATGACAGGTACCAGCTCCTACGAGCAGTACTTC. Protein sequence: CASSMTGTSSYEQYF.

This chain links TRBV3-1 (or the pseudogene TRBV3-2) with TRBJ1-1, with TRBD1 matching 7 bases. Germline values: CDR1 LGHDT, CDR2 YNNKEL (reference sequence). J gave up 11 bases and V 5 bases, and 5 bases lay outside the gene matches. The CDR3 extends over 11 amino acids. In nucleotides, the CDR3 is TGTGCCAGCAGCGAACAGGGGCGGGCTTTCTTT. Residues: CASSEQGRAFF.